This T cell receptor beta chain was sequenced for a study of Graves' ophthalmopathy and Graves' hyperthyroidism. Notes on the study in general: A majority of expanded thyroid clonotypes exceeding 0.001 frequency were likewise present in blood.

Note on this clonotype: Its antigen is currently unknown. Relative to the germline gene, one junction end is altered; a read error may explain this.

The CDR3 spans 14 residues. From germline, CDR1 is ENHRY and CDR2 SYGVKD. Amplified TCR beta CDR3 regions were obtained using RNA transcripts as template. First-round RT-PCR with HTBI primers preceded a second-round multiplex PCR. TCRdb passed the multiplex PCR reads through MiXCR, listing each CDR3 protein once. The sample includes 650,000 to 900,000 distinct CDR3 sequences, around 40% of them seen just once. The PBMCs used were ones drawn from around 10 ml of fresh peripheral blood. Specimen: peripheral blood. The sequence was collected from an adult man with Graves' ophthalmopathy. This sequence joins TRBV10-3 and TRBJ1-1, with 10 bases fitting TRBD1. This CDR3 is CATSYSGTGAEAFF. The CDR3 coding sequence is TGTGCCACCAGTTACTCTGGGACAGGGGCTGAAGCTTTCTTT.